The next 28 T cell receptor beta chains were all read from a single sample in a study of shared T cell receptors in the human thymus. Sequencing was performed with immunoSEQ multiplex PCR; in TCRdb, only in-frame clones are kept and a portion is missing. The data show hundreds of thousands of clones, around 87% seen once. These data also featured in a second study, about human thymus T cells.

Sequenced sample: thymocytes. These receptors were obtained from a boy under two years old with a congenital heart defect.

This clone was seen a few times. The chain joins TRBV27 to TRBJ1-2, with 10 bases matching TRBD1. The CDR3 is 16 residues long. Trimming at V came to 5 bases and at J to 2 bases, leaving 8 bases not matched to a gene. The germline gives CDR1 MNHEY, CDR2 SMNVEV (reference sequence). The CDR3 here is CASSPRQGAENYGYTF. In nucleotides, the CDR3 is TGTGCCAGCAGTCCCCGACAGGGGGCAGAAAACTATGGCTACACCTTC.

The chain carries TRBV29-1 and TRBJ1-2; weak D call: TRBD1 (5 bases). Trimming took 3 bases from V and 3 from J, leaving 14 bases between them. This CDR3 spans 14 amino acids. Germline V gene data show CDR1 as SQVTM and CDR2 as ANQGSEA. The DNA for the CDR3 is TGCAGCGTTGACAGGCAGGGTAACTACTATGGCTACACCTTC. Residues: CSVDRQGNYYGYTF.

This clone was found a few times. The chain employs TRBV18 and TRBJ1-3; 7 nucleotides agree with TRBD1. This CDR3 contains 16 residues. Germline V gene sequence: CDR1 KGHSH, CDR2 LQKENI. The V gene end was trimmed by 1 base and the J gene end by 1 base; junction bases not matched to a gene: 4. CDR3 region: CASSPRQGGSGNTIYF. CDR3 bases: TGTGCCAGCTCACCACGACAGGGAGGATCTGGAAACACCATATATTTT.

This sequence joins TRBV5-4 and TRBJ1-2; 7 bases line up with TRBD1. The CDR3 is 11 amino acids. V trimming: 4 bases; J trimming: 7 bases; junction bases outside the gene matches: 1. Germline assignment: CDR1 SGHNT and CDR2 YYREEE (reference sequence). The CDR3 sequence: CASSRTGGYTF. For the CDR3, the DNA is TGTGCCAGCAGCCGGACAGGTGGCTACACCTTC. Drawing the rest from reference TRBV5-4 and TRBJ1-2, the complete variable domain is ETGVTQSPTHLIKTRGQQVTLRCSSQSGHNTVSWYQQALGQGPQFIFQYYREEENGRGNFPPRFSGLQFPNYSSELNVNALELDDSALYLCASSRTGGYTFGSGTRLTVV.

V and J are TRBV12-5 and TRBJ1-5; D gene uncertain. The CDR3 runs 13 residues. V was pared by 6 bases and J by 2 bases, with 8 bases between. CDR1 is LGHNT and CDR2 is FRNRAP in the germline V gene. CDR3 loop: CASGRQGNQPQHF. The CDR3 DNA follows: TGTGCTAGTGGCCGCCAGGGCAATCAGCCCCAGCATTTT.

For this clone: This sample also contains other DNA sequences that code for the same CDR3. The chain is built from TRBV27 and TRBJ1-1; 8 bases agree with TRBD1. Germline V gives CDR1 MNHEY, CDR2 SMNVEV (reference sequence). V trimming: 8 bases; J trimming: 0 bases; junction bases outside the gene matches: 2. The CDR3 runs 13 residues. In DNA form, the CDR3 reads TGTGCCAGCGGGACAGGATTGAACACTGAAGCTTTCTTT. Residues: CASGTGLNTEAFF.

The gene calls are TRBV9 and TRBJ2-1; TRBD2 agrees at 10 bases. Per germline, CDR1 SGDLS and CDR2 YYNGEE. After removal of 2 bases from V and 9 bases from J, the junction contained 8 bases not matched to a gene. The CDR3 consists of 15 residues. CDR3 nucleotide sequence: TGTGCCAGCAGCGTGGGGGCTAGCGGGAGTAGTGAGCAGTTCTTC. Protein sequence: CASSVGASGSSEQFF.

The DNA for the CDR3 is TGTGCCAGCAGCGTAGAACAGTATAATGAAAAACTGTTTTTT. Translating gives CASSVEQYNEKLFF. The rearrangement links TRBV9 to TRBJ1-4; D is uncertain. The ends were cut back, 0 bases at V and 4 bases at J, with 7 bases in the middle. The CDR3 totals 14 residues. CDR1 and CDR2 (germline): SGDLS, YYNGEE.

CDR3 nucleotides: TGTGCCAGCAGCTCGGGACTAGCGGGAGTTTTGGAGACCCAGTACTTC. Translated, it gives CASSSGLAGVLETQYF. The genes are TRBV7-8 and TRBJ2-5; 14 positions match TRBD2. The trim removed 4 bases at V and 5 bases at J, leaving 6 bases unmatched. There are 16 residues in the CDR3. The germline CDR1 and CDR2 sequences are SGHVS and FQNEAQ. The variable domain in full, completed from reference TRBV7-8 and TRBJ2-5, reads GAGVSQSPRYKVAKRGQDVALRCDPISGHVSLFWYQQALGQGPEFLTYFQNEAQLDKSGLPSDRFFAERPEGSVSTLKIQRTQQEDSAVYLCASSSGLAGVLETQYFGPGTRLLVL.

The chain recombines TRBV29-1 with TRBJ1-3, with 7 bases fitting TRBD1. The CDR3 is 14 amino acids. Trimming cost V 7 bases and J 2 bases; bases outside gene matches: 8. The germline V gene has CDR1 SQVTM and CDR2 ANQGSEA. The CDR3 DNA is TGCAGCGGACAGGGCGGAAGGGCTGGAAACACCATATATTTT. This gives the protein CSGQGGRAGNTIYF.

This clone appeared a single time. This chain connects TRBV4-3 to TRBJ1-5; no definite D call. The CDR3 is made up of 15 amino acids. With 1 base removed from V and 7 bases from J, the gap between germline ends came to 14 bases. Per germline, CDR1 LGHNA and CDR2 YSLEER. DNA for the CDR3: TGCGCCAGCAGCCAAGGTTTGAGGGTACAACAGCCCCAGCATTTT. This codes for CASSQGLRVQQPQHF.

The chain employs TRBV5-1 and TRBJ2-2, with 8 bases matching TRBD1. Germline CDR1 and CDR2: SGHRS and YFSETQ. This CDR3 contains 18 residues. Trimming cost V 0 bases and J 1 base; bases outside gene matches: 8. CDR3 DNA sequence: TGCGCCAGCAGCTTGGTATTCCGGGACAGGAGGAACACCGGGGAGCTGTTTTTT. Translation gives CASSLVFRDRRNTGELFF.

The chain uses TRBV4-2 and TRBJ1-6, with D possibly being TRBD1 (5 bases). CDR1 is LGHNA and CDR2 is YNFKEQ in the germline V gene. This CDR3 spans 15 amino acids. Between the trimmed V and J ends, which lost 3 bases and 8 bases, there was a span of 14 bases. CDR3 DNA: TGTGCCAGCAGCCAGAGGACATCTGAGCATTCACCCCTCCACTTT. It yields the protein CASSQRTSEHSPLHF.

J is TRBJ2-1 and V is TRBV6-5; 7 positions agree with TRBD1. The CDR3 has 16 amino acids. J lost 5 bases, V lost 1 base, and 8 bases had no gene match. Germline CDR1 is MNHEY and CDR2 is SVGAGI. The chain's CDR3 is CASSYFGQAGDNEQFF. As DNA, the CDR3 is TGTGCCAGCAGTTACTTCGGACAGGCAGGGGACAATGAGCAGTTCTTC.

The chain is built from TRBV28 and TRBJ1-2; the D is unclear. The CDR3 has 13 residues. Germline lookup yields CDR1 MDHEN and CDR2 SYDVKM. The germline V and J ends were trimmed by 7 bases and 2 bases, with 11 bases remaining between them. The CDR3 reads CASNPGQNYGYTF. The CDR3 DNA is TGTGCCAGCAACCCTGGGCAAAACTATGGCTACACCTTC.

The J gene is TRBJ2-3, the V gene TRBV28; 12 bases are a match to TRBD2. Germline values: CDR1 MDHEN, CDR2 SYDVKM. V trimming: 0 bases; J trimming: 0 bases; junction bases outside the gene matches: 4. The CDR3 sequence is 18 residues long. For the CDR3, the DNA is TGTGCCAGCAGTTTATGGGAGGGACTAGCGGGTAGCACAGATACGCAGTATTTT. This gives the protein CASSLWEGLAGSTDTQYF.

The chain links TRBV1 to TRBJ2-7; the table assigns TRBD2, which was not confirmed against the DNA. TRBV1 is a pseudogene locus. The CDR3 is 17 amino acids. The CDR3 protein is CTSSQACSGRSSYEQYF. CDR3 nucleotides: TGCACCAGCAGCCAAGCATGTAGCGGGAGGAGCTCCTACGAGCAGTACTTC.

The chain carries TRBV28 and TRBJ2-5, with 7 positions matching TRBD2. This CDR3 comprises 17 residues. Germline lookup yields CDR1 MDHEN and CDR2 SYDVKM. J gave up 5 bases and V 3 bases, and 15 bases lay outside the gene matches. The CDR3 loop is CASSLRFGGGPKETQYF. The CDR3 nucleotides are TGTGCCAGCAGTTTGAGATTTGGGGGAGGGCCTAAGGAGACCCAGTACTTC.

CDR3: CASRKRQGGQPQHF. The CDR3 DNA is TGTGCCAGCAGGAAAAGACAGGGGGGGCAGCCCCAGCATTTT. The chain uses TRBV6-6 and TRBJ1-5, with 9 bases lining up with TRBD1. The CDR3 runs to 14 residues. The J segment lost 7 bases and the V segment lost 6 bases, leaving 7 bases of the junction unmatched. Germline values: CDR1 MNHNY, CDR2 SVGAGI (reference sequence).

The chain has TRBV6-1 and TRBJ2-1; D gene uncertain. The CDR3 is made up of 12 amino acids. Germline CDR1 reads MNHNS; CDR2 reads SASEGT. Deletions cut 3 bases from V and 4 bases from J, with 4 bases between. The CDR3 region has the DNA TGTGCCAGCAGTGACTTATACAATGAGCAGTTCTTC. Amino acids: CASSDLYNEQFF.

The chain employs TRBV15 and TRBJ2-1; TRBD1 aligns across 8 bases. V shed 3 bases, J shed 0 bases, and the junction held 13 bases outside the gene matches. This CDR3 spans 19 amino acids. Per germline, CDR1 LNHNV and CDR2 YYDKDF (reference sequence). The DNA for the CDR3 is TGTGCCACCAGCAGCGACCGGGACAGGAAGGGGAGCTCCTACAATGAGCAGTTCTTC. Translation: CATSSDRDRKGSSYNEQFF.

The V call is TRBV7-7, the J call TRBJ2-6; D may be TRBD1 (6 bases). Trimming took 5 bases from V and 0 from J, leaving 17 bases between them. Germline CDR1 SSHAT, CDR2 FNYEAQ (reference sequence). The CDR3 is made up of 18 amino acids. The CDR3 bases are TGTGCCAGCAGCCCATTGCCGCCGGACAGCTCTGGGGCCAACGTCCTGACTTTC. Translating it yields CASSPLPPDSSGANVLTF. Based on the CDR3 plus reference TRBV7-7 and TRBJ2-6, the full variable domain is GAGVSQSPRYKVTKRGQDVTLRCDPISSHATLYWYQQALGQGPEFLTYFNYEAQPDKSGLPSDRFSAERPEGSISTLTIQRTEQRDSAMYRCASSPLPPDSSGANVLTFGAGSRLTVL.

The rearrangement uses TRBV7-8 and TRBJ1-4; perhaps TRBD1 as D (6 bases). CDR1 and CDR2 from the germline V gene are SGHVS and FQNEAQ. Trimming left V 2 bases short and J 4 bases short, with 20 bases between. This CDR3 region has 18 residues. This CDR3 is CASSLWYEGQPINEKLFF. CDR3 DNA: TGTGCCAGCAGCTTATGGTACGAAGGACAGCCGATTAATGAAAAACTGTTTTTT.

V usage is TRBV28 and J usage is TRBJ2-7, with 11 bases lining up with TRBD2. V shed 3 bases and J 2 bases; nucleotides not matched to a gene: 3. Germline CDR1 is MDHEN and CDR2 is SYDVKM. This CDR3 comprises 15 residues. CDR3 nucleotide sequence: TGTGCCAGCAGTTTCGGGACTAGCGGCCCCTACGAGCAGTACTTC. This sequence encodes CASSFGTSGPYEQYF.

The sample holds a few counts of this clone. This CDR3 is also generated by other DNA sequences in the sample. This chain uses TRBV4-1 with TRBJ2-7; TRBD1 might be the D (6 bases). Germline assignment: CDR1 MGHRA and CDR2 YSYEKL. Trimming removed 2 bases from V and 2 bases from J, with 16 bases in between. This CDR3 spans 16 amino acids. DNA of the CDR3: TGCGCCAGCAGCCAATGGTTTACAGGGTGGACCTACGAGCAGTACTTC. Protein: CASSQWFTGWTYEQYF.

The V gene is TRBV28, the J gene TRBJ1-6, with 8 nucleotides matching TRBD1. V lost 5 bases and J lost 7; bases outside the gene matches: 19. Looked up from germline, CDR1 is MDHEN and CDR2 is SYDVKM. The CDR3 is made up of 19 amino acids. Here the CDR3 DNA reads TGTGCCAGCAGTACTTGGGACAGGACCAGATCCGGGCCGAATTCACCCCTCCACTTT. Protein sequence: CASSTWDRTRSGPNSPLHF.

In DNA form, the CDR3 reads TGTGCCAGCAGTTCGGACAGGAGCTCCTATAATTCACCCCTCCACTTT. It encodes CASSSDRSSYNSPLHF. The chain carries TRBV28 and TRBJ1-6, with 7 bases lining up with TRBD1. V lost 4 bases and J lost 0; bases outside the gene matches: 3. CDR3 length: 16 amino acids. Germline CDR1 MDHEN, CDR2 SYDVKM. Using reference TRBV28 and TRBJ1-6 for the parts outside the CDR3, the full variable domain is DVKVTQSSRYLVKRTGEKVFLECVQDMDHENMFWYRQDPGLGLRLIYFSYDVKMKEKGDIPEGYSVSREKKERFSLILESASTNQTSMYLCASSSDRSSYNSPLHFGNGTRLTVT.

The chain couples TRBV5-1 to TRBJ1-2, with 12 bases aligning to TRBD1. The CDR3 loop spans 18 amino acids. CDR1 SGHRS and CDR2 YFSETQ come from the germline V gene. V gave up 2 bases and J gave up 6 bases; unmatched junction bases: 14. The CDR3 region is CASSLPGTGGQDEDGYTF. CDR3 nucleotides: TGCGCCAGCAGCTTACCCGGGACAGGGGGCCAGGATGAAGATGGCTACACCTTC.